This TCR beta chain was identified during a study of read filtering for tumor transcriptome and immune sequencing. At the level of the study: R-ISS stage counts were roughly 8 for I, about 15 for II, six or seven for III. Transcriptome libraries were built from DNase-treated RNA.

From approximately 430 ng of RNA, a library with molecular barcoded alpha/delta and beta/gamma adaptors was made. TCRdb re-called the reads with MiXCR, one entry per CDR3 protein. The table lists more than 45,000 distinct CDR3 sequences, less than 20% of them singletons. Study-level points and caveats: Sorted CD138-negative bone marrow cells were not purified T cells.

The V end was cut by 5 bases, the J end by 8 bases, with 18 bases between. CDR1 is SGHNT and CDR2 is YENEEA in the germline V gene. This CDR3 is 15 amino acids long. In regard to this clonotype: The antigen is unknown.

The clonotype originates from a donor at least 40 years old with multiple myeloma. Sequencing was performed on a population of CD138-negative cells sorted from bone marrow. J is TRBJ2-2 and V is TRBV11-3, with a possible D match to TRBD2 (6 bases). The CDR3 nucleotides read TGTGCCAGCAGCCTTGCCACCGGGGGTACAGGGGAGCTGTTTTTT. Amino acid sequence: CASSLATGGTGELFF. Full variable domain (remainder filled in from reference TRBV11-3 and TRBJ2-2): EAGVVQSPRYKIIEKKQPVAFWCNPISGHNTLYWYLQNLGQGPELLIRYENEEAVDDSQLPKDRFSAERLKGVDSTLKIQPAELGDSAVYLCASSLATGGTGELFFGEGSRLTVL.